This T cell receptor beta chain was identified in a study of cytomegalovirus exposure and HLA in healthy donors listed by TCRdb under 2017. About the study as a whole: According to an earlier analysis of 587 of the donors, about 179 million T cells yielded 117 million unique TCR beta sequences and approximately 300 Gb of sequence data. The T cell repertoires of several hundred subjects were profiled by immunosequencing and related to cytomegalovirus serostatus. A later genetic analysis used genome-wide SNP genotypes for about 65% of the 666 donors, treating that subset as a discovery cohort. A later analysis re-analyzed previously published TCR beta repertoires from 500 to 700 donors and added high-resolution HLA genotyping to study TCR occurrence patterns. Among 398 genotyped donors of the cohort, an average of 235,054 unique TCR beta nucleotide sequences were sequenced per donor, around a sixth of them non-productive. The study aimed to test whether cataloging public T cell receptors could reveal signatures of past pathogen exposure. Because of strong linkage in the cohort, 5 or 6 DR-DQ haplotypes were treated as single units for association and clustering. Of the 350 to 400 genotyped donors, around 81% fell in the genetic ancestry cluster associated with self-reported Caucasian donors. Alongside the repertoire data, information on donor age, sex, ethnicity and CMV serostatus was compiled. Typing coverage varied by locus: roughly 620-640 donors for A, B, C, DRB1 and DQB1; approximately 520 for DQA1; more than 600 for DPA1; roughly 470 for DPB1. High-throughput TCR immunosequencing, statistical association of individual TCRs with disease status, and machine learning were combined to predict cytomegalovirus infection status. An early release covering about 600 HLA-typed donors comprised about 300 gigabases of sequencing data and tens of millions of unique TCR sequences. HLA typing included class I and class II loci at four-digit resolution. Every repertoire in the discovery cohort had been generated on one and the same sequencing platform. In addition to the first cohort of 666 subjects, a separate validation cohort of approximately 130 different subjects was used. An earlier analysis of 500 to 650 of the donors applied high-throughput TCR beta sequencing to assess whether each TCR beta V gene segment acted as functional or pseudogenic. In the later analysis, no new phenotypic data were used to find candidate immune exposures; instead, reliance was placed on TCR beta sequences and their occurrence across donors. The full study reports these points: Cytomegalovirus status was reported to be diagnosed by the classifier with high specificity and sensitivity in both the original and validation cohorts. HLA typing was unavailable for some donors at each locus, so association tests used only the typed subset. Because counts were too low, roughly 17 rarely observed V segments, including chromosome 9 orphons, were left out of the earlier analysis of a few hundred of the donors. Presence/absence analyses assumed roughly uniform sequencing depth across donors, an assumption that may not hold. In a later analysis, 16,951 TCR beta sequences were associated with specific HLA alleles at a false discovery rate of 0.05. Compared with the approximately 710-donor mean, donors in an Asian-associated ancestry cluster had fewer N-insertions in productive TCRs, according to a later genetic analysis. When HLA alleles, especially DR and DQ, strongly co-occurred, attributing TCR associations to individual alleles was difficult. A later analysis reported that several top co-occurrence clusters appeared linked to parvovirus B19, influenza, CMV and Epstein-Barr virus. Linkage disequilibrium might explain the correlated functional status among segregating V segments, but an unknown experimental factor could not be ruled out. The study gave a list of 150 to 200 TCR beta chains associated with cytomegalovirus. In this cohort, only TCR beta chains were sequenced, and detectable features were limited by the absence of alpha or paired-chain data. A cluster of highly shared sequence variants was judged likely to represent a technical artifact of the sequencing pipeline. According to a later analysis, TCR association rates differed among HLA loci, with DRB1 alleles showing the most associated TCRs and HLA-C alleles showing the fewest. A further reported finding was that TCR beta sequences accurately predicted the HLA-A and HLA-B alleles for most subjects in the first cohort. Across donors, most TCR sequences were observed very rarely, whereas some public TCRs were present in many individuals. The authors suggested that the approach could potentially be extended to other disease states and immunological phenotypes. Compared with equally common non-associated chains, HLA-associated TCR beta chains in a later analysis were more clonally expanded and had lower generation probabilities. According to a later analysis, most CMV-associated TCR beta chains appeared to be HLA-restricted, and the HLA associations seemed to be driven largely by CMV exposure. V-gene and J-gene trimming of TCR beta chains was associated with a missense DCLRE1C variant in a later genetic analysis, and the association was replicated in an independent cohort. CMV serostatus was the only immune exposure information available for the cohort. Some IMGT-functional V segments, including TRBV6-2 and TRBV6-3, could not be distinguished by the 87-base-pair reads and were therefore excluded. A few of the identified cytomegalovirus-associated TCR beta chains were confirmed in vitro to be specific for cytomegalovirus antigens. In an earlier analysis of about 600 of the donors, most TCR beta V segments appeared in productive rearrangements about 90% or about 30% of the time, broadly matching IMGT annotations.

Comments on this clone: Its antigen specificity is not known. The input lacks base qualities; no much larger clone sits a single base away.

Library prep was done by the immunoSEQ multiplex PCR assay. A mixture of 60 forward primers for TCR Vbeta segments and 13 reverse primers for TCR Jbeta segments was used in the multiplex PCR. A multiplex PCR assay on genomic DNA amplified the CDR3 region of rearranged TCR beta genes. The Illumina HiSeq System was used to sequence the amplified TCR beta libraries as 87-base-pair reads. In the authors' own workflow: A later analysis counted about 80 million unique TCR beta chains across the 700 or so repertoires, and roughly 11 million of these chains were shared by at least two donors. To remove PCR and sequencing errors, raw reads were error-corrected and collapsed into unique sequences using a nearest-neighbor algorithm that merged closely related sequences. V, D and J gene segments were assigned by aligning CDR3 sequences to IMGT reference sequences. For a sequence to be retained, a match of at least six nucleotides to both a V gene segment and a J gene segment was required. A rearrangement counted as productive if the CDR3 had no stop codons and remained in frame with V and J, and every other rearrangement counted as non-productive. CDR3 was defined according to IMGT convention as the region running from the second conserved V-encoded cysteine to the conserved J-encoded phenylalanine. The earlier analysis of 587 of the donors excluded sequences that lacked an unambiguous match to a single V gene segment. An earlier analysis of a few hundred of the donors classified V segments as functional when productive rearrangements were above 56.7% and as segregating when the standard deviation between donors was above 5%. To diagnose cytomegalovirus status from the catalog of TCR beta chain sequences, a statistical classification framework was built. In a later analysis, TCR nucleotide sequences were compared against IMGT/GENE-DB human TR gene sequences so that V and J genes could be assigned. Using the TCRdist pipeline, a later analysis assigned CDR3 sequences along with most-parsimonious VDJ recombination scenarios. In a later analysis, every TCR beta chain was defined by the combination of its CDR3 amino acid sequence and its V-gene family, and reads without a unique V-gene family were dropped. To address suspected cross-contamination and a sequencing artifact, a later analysis removed roughly 580 highly shared, low-generation-probability nucleotide sequences. In a later analysis, a clonal expansion index for each public chain was calculated from normalized within-repertoire ranks of inferred template counts. In a later analysis, generation probabilities were computed with a VDJ recombination model fitted to out-of-frame rearrangements, and the resulting probabilities were checked against IGoR. A later analysis scored TCR-TCR, TCR-HLA and TCR-CMV co-occurrence with hypergeometric tests, applying a repertoire-size bias correction to TCR pairs. To estimate false discovery rates, a later analysis permuted the HLA or CMV assignments 20 times. In a later analysis, co-occurring TCRs were grouped with DBSCAN, and TCRdist sequence similarity was added when clustering was performed within HLA-allele-positive subsets. Repertoires with fewer than 30,000 or more than 120,000 public chains, plus five repertoires with anomalous nucleotide sharing, were excluded from co-occurrence clustering. What TCRdb holds here is the immuneACCESS table cut down to in-frame rearrangements. Part of the clones is not present; checked against another copy, under half of the missing clones reflect an unresolved V gene, and the others are unexplained. V, J and clone size were drawn from that table, and D and trimming were deduced from the DNA. For this sample the table gives about 240,000 clones, of which around 80% were detected only once. The top ten clonotypes cover around 5% of the sample.

The cohort consisted of some 670 healthy bone marrow donors. Cohort members were all nominally healthy when sampled, although unrecorded immune exposures were likely present. The donor was CMV seropositive and was included in the group of almost 300 seropositive cohort members. Each donor provided a peripheral blood sample, and peripheral blood mononuclear cells were used for TCR beta sequencing. Genomic DNA was extracted from the blood cell samples with the Qiagen DNeasy Blood Extraction Kit. The junction shows trimming of 7 bases on V and 5 bases on J, plus 14 bases between the germline ends. The germline V gene specifies MNHEY as CDR1 and SVGAGI as CDR2. The CDR3 holds 13 amino acids from the cysteine to the phenylalanine. Only the CDR3 region is kept as DNA, spanning 39 bases read in frame from base 1.

The specimen sequenced was PBMCs. The chain is assembled from TRBV6-5 and TRBJ2-5, with TRBD2 tentatively as D gene (5 bases match). The sequence was obtained from a woman in her forties in good health and CMV-seropositive. The DNA is as follows: TGTGCCAGCACCTCACTAGATGCGGAGACCCAGTACTTC. Protein translation: CASTSLDAETQYF.